Shown below are 2 T cell receptor beta chains from a single sample sequenced in a study of blood T cell repertoires in COVID-19. Some clones are missing from TCRdb's copy, which holds only in-frame ones; the method was immunoSEQ multiplex PCR. Seen here are fewer than 250,000 clones, about 91% observed once, and the top ten hold about 2.5%. The specimen was PBMCs or T cells enriched from blood (not recorded which). Source of these receptors: a woman in her 30s with acute COVID-19.

This rearrangement joins TRBV14 to TRBJ1-1; the D is unclear. The germline V and J ends were trimmed by 1 base and 9 bases, with 15 bases remaining between them. This CDR3 comprises 14 residues. Germline CDR1 SGHDN, CDR2 FVKESK. The CDR3 region is CASSQAGSPPQAFF. CDR3 DNA sequence: TGTGCCAGCAGCCAAGCGGGAAGTCCCCCGCAAGCTTTCTTT.

The genes are TRBV29-1 and TRBJ1-1; 8 bases agree with TRBD1. Looked up from germline, CDR1 is SQVTM and CDR2 is ANQGSEA. This CDR3 has 13 amino acids. Germline trimming cut 5 bases from V and 3 bases from J; bases unmatched to any gene: 5. CDR3 amino acids: CSVQGARDTEAFF. In nucleotides, the CDR3 is TGCAGCGTTCAGGGGGCCAGGGACACTGAAGCTTTCTTT.